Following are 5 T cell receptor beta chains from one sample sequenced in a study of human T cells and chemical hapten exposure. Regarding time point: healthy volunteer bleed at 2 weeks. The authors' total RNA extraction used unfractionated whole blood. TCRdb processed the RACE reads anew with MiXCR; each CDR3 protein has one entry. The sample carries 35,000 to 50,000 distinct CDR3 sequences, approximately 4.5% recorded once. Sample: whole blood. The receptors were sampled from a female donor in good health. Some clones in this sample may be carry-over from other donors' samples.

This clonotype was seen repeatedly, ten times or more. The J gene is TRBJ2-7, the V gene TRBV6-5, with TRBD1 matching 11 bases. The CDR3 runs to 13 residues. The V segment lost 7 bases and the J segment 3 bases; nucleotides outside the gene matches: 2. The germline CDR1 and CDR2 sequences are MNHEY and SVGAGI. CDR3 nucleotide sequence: TGTGCCAGCACCGGGACAGGGGGCTACGAGCAGTACTTC. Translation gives CASTGTGGYEQYF.

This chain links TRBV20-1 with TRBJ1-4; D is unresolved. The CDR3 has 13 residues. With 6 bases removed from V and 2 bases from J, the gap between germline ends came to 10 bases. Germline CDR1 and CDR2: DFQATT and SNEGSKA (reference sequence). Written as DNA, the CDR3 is TGCAGTGCGGACGTGGGGACTAATGAAAAACTGTTTTTT. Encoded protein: CSADVGTNEKLFF.

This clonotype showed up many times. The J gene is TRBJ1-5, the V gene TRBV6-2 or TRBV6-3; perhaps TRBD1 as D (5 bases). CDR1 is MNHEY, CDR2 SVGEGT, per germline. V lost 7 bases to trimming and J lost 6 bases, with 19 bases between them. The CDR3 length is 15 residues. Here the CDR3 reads CASTPAQSGTQPQHF. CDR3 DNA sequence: TGTGCCAGCACTCCCGCTCAGTCGGGGACTCAGCCCCAGCATTTT.

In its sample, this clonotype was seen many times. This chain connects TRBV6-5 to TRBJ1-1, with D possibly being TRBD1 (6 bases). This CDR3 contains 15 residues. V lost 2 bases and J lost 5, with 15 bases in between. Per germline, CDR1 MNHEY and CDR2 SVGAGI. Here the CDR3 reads CASSYGSRGGTEAFF. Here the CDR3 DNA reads TGTGCCAGCAGTTACGGTAGCAGGGGAGGGACTGAAGCTTTCTTT.

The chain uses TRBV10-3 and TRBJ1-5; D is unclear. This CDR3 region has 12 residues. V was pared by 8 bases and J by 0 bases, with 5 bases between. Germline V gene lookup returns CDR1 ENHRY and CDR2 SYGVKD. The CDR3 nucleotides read TGTGCCATCGGGGATAGCAATCAGCCCCAGCATTTT. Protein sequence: CAIGDSNQPQHF.